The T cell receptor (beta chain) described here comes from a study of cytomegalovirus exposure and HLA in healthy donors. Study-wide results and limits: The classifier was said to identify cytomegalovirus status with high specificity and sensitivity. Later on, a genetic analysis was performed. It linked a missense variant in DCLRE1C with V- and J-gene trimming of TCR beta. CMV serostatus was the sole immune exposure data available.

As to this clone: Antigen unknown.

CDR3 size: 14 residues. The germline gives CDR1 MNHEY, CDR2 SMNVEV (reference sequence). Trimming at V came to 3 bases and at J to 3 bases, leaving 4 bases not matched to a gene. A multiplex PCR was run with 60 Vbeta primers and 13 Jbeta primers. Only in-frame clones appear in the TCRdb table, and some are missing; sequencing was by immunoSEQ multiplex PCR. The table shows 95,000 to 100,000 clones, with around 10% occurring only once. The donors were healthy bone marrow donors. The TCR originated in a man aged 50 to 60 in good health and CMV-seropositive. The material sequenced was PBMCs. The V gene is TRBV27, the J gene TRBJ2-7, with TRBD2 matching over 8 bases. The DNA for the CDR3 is TGTGCCAGCAGTTTTGCGGGAGGATACTACGAGCAGTACTTC. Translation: CASSFAGGYYEQYF.